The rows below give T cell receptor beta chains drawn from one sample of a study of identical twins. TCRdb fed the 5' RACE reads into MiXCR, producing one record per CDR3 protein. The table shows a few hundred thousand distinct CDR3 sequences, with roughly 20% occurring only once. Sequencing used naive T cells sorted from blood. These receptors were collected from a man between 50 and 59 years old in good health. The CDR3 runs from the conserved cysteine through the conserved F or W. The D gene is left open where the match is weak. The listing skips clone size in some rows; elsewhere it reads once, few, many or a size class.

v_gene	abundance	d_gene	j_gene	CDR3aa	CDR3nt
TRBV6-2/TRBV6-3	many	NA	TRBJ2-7	CASSYSGAYEQYF	TGTGCCAGCAGTTATTCAGGAGCCTACGAGCAGTACTTC
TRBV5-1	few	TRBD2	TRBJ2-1	CASSLRLAGVSYNEQFF	TGCGCCAGCAGCCTGAGACTAGCGGGAGTGTCCTACAATGAGCAGTTCTTC
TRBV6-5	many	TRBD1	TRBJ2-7	CASSYPGGEQYF	TGTGCCAGCAGTTACCCAGGGGGAGAGCAGTACTTC
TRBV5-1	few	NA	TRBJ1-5	CASSPDPAGNQPQHF	TGCGCCAGCAGCCCGGACCCGGCAGGCAATCAGCCCCAGCATTTT
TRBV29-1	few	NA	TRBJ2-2	CSVGAKGWGTGELFF	TGCAGCGTTGGAGCCAAGGGTTGGGGCACCGGGGAGCTGTTTTTT
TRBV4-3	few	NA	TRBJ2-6	CASSQDPGFSSGANVLTF	TGCGCCAGCAGCCAAGATCCAGGGTTCTCCTCTGGGGCCAACGTCCTGACTTTC
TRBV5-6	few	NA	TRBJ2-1	CASSPSRAWSYNEQFF	TGTGCCAGCAGTCCATCCAGGGCTTGGTCCTACAATGAGCAGTTCTTC
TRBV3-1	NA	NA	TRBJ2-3	CASSQEVVGPHSDTQYF	TGTGCCAGCAGCCAAGAGGTGGTAGGACCCCACTCAGATACGCAGTATTTT
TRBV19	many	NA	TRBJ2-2	CASSIGYGNGELFF	TGTGCCAGTAGTATAGGATATGGCAACGGGGAGCTGTTTTTT
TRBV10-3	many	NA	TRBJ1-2	CATGGGGYTF	TGTGCCACAGGAGGTGGTGGCTACACCTTC
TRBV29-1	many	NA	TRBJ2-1	CSVGYSHNEQFF	TGCAGCGTTGGTTACAGTCACAATGAGCAGTTCTTC
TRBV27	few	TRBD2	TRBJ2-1	CASAGGAGGLFEQFF	TGTGCCAGCGCCGGAGGGGCGGGGGGGCTCTTTGAGCAGTTCTTC
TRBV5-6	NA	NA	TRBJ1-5	CASSYGPSGNQPQHF	TGTGCCAGCAGCTACGGACCGTCTGGCAATCAGCCCCAGCATTTT
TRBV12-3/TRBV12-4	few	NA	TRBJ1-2	CASSLAGGRANYGYTF	TGTGCCAGCAGTTTAGCGGGGGGCCGAGCTAACTATGGCTACACCTTC
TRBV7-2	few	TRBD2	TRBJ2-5	CASSPDSGVETQYF	TGTGCCAGCAGTCCCGATAGCGGGGTAGAGACCCAGTACTTC
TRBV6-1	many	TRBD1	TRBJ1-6	CASSRDSYSPLHF	TGTGCCAGCTCCCGGGACAGCTATTCACCCCTCCACTTT
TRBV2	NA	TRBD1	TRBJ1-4	CASIAGGLTNEKLFF	TGTGCCAGCATCGCAGGGGGCCTAACTAATGAAAAACTGTTTTTT
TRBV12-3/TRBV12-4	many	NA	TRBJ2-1	CASRIGGSTDRSSEQFF	TGTGCCAGCAGGATAGGTGGGTCGACTGACAGGTCGAGTGAGCAGTTCTTC
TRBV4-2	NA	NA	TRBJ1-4	CASSQDFKGLRNEKLFF	TGTGCCAGCAGCCAAGATTTCAAGGGACTGAGAAATGAAAAACTGTTTTTT
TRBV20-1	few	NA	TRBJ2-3	CSAPWGDLYTDTQYF	TGCAGTGCACCTTGGGGGGACTTGTACACAGATACGCAGTATTTT
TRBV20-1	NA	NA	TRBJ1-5	CSAGTWAGWGQPQHF	TGCAGTGCTGGCACTTGGGCCGGTTGGGGTCAGCCCCAGCATTTT
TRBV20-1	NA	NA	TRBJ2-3	CSASRGDGADTQYF	TGCAGTGCTAGTCGGGGTGACGGTGCAGATACGCAGTATTTT